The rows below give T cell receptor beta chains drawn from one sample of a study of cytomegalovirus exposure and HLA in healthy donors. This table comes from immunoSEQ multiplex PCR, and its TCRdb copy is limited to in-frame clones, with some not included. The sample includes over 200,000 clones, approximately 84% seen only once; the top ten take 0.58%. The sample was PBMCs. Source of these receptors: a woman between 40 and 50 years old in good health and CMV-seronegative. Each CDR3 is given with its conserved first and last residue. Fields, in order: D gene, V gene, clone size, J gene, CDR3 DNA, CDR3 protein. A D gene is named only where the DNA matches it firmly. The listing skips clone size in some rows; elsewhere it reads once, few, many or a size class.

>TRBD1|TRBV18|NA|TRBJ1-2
TGTGCCAGCTCGGACAGGAATTCTAACTATGGCTACACCTTC
CASSDRNSNYGYTF
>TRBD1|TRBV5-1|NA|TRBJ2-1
TGCGCCAGCAGCTTGCCTCGACAGGGAAATGAGCAGTTCTTC
CASSLPRQGNEQFF
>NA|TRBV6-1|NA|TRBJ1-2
TGTGCCAGCAGACCCGGAAGACAGGCCTATGGCTACACCTTC
CASRPGRQAYGYTF
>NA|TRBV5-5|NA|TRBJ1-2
TGTGCCAGCAGCTTGGAGGGGGAAGGGGGCTACACCTTC
CASSLEGEGGYTF
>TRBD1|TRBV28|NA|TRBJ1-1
TGTGCCAGCAGTCTCTTACAGGGGACGGCTTTCTTT
CASSLLQGTAFF
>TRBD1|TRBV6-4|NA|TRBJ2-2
TGTGCCAGCAGTGTGGCAGACAGGGCGGACACCGGGGAGCTGTTTTTT
CASSVADRADTGELFF
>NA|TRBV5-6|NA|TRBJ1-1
TGTGCCAGCAGCTTGTACAGGGTCGACACTGAAGCTTTCTTT
CASSLYRVDTEAFF
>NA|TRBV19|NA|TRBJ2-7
TGTGCCAGTAGTATAGGCTCGAGCGAGCAGTACTTC
CASSIGSSEQYF
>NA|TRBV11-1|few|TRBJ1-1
TGTGCCAGCAGTAGAATCGAAAACACTGAAGCTTTCTTT
CASSRIENTEAFF
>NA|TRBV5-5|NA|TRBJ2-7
TGTGCCAGCAGCTTGGATCCGGTGGAGCAGTACTTC
CASSLDPVEQYF
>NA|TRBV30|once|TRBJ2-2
TGTGCCTGGACCCCCCGAACAGGAATTACCGGGGAGCTGTTTTTT
CAWTPRTGITGELFF
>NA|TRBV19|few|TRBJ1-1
TGTGCCAGTAAGCCGGGGAGGCACACTGAAGCTTTCTTT
CASKPGRHTEAFF
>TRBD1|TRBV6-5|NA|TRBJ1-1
TGTGCCAGCAGTGAATGGGACAGGGGGGAAGAAGCTTTCTTT
CASSEWDRGEEAFF
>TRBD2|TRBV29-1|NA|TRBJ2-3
TGCAGCGTTGAAGCGCAGCGGGGGGGCCCAGATACGCAGTATTTT
CSVEAQRGGPDTQYF